This T cell receptor (beta chain) was captured by sequencing in a study of human T cells and chemical hapten exposure. Notes on the study in general: Those TCRs sitting above 1 in 1000 frequency stayed the same with DPC sensitization.

About this clonotype itself: Its target is unknown.

Time point: patch test 1, 2 weeks after DPC sensitization. Treatment described: therapeutic diphenylcyclopropenone sensitization with weekly scalp DPC. CDR3 length: 18 amino acids. V shed 1 base and J 2 bases; nucleotides not matched to a gene: 8. Germline-derived CDR1 and CDR2 are LGHDT and YNNKEL (reference sequence). Individual cDNA molecules each carried unique molecular identifiers attached by the library. TCRdb passed the RACE reads through MiXCR, listing each CDR3 protein once. This table has roughly 360,000 distinct CDR3 sequences, about 4.8% appearing once. This chain connects TRBV3-1 to TRBJ1-5; TRBD1 agrees at 10 bases. Sequenced material: whole blood, taken in connection with sensitization to the hapten diphenylcyclopropenone (DPC). The TCR was taken from a woman aged 45-59 years with alopecia areata. Some clones in this sample may be carry-over from other donors' samples. Here the CDR3 DNA reads TGTGCCAGCAGCCAAGCGGGGACAGGGGCGAGCGGCAATCAGCCCCAGCATTTT. Translation: CASSQAGTGASGNQPQHF.